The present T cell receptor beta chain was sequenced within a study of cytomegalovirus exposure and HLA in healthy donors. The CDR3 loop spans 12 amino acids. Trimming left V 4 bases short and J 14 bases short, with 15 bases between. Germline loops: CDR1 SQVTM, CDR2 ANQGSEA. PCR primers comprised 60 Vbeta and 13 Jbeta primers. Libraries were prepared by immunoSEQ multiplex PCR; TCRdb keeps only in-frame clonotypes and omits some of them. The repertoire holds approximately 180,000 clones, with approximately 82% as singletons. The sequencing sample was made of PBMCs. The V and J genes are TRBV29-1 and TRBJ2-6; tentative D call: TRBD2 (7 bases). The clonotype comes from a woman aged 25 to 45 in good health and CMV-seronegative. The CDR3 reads CSVGGGDSLLTF. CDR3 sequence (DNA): TGCAGCGTTGGAGGGGGGGACTCCCTCCTGACTTTC.